A selection of T cell receptor beta chains follows, all from one sample in a study of blood T cell repertoires in COVID-19. The table came from immunoSEQ multiplex PCR; TCRdb's copy has only in-frame clones and leaves some out. The sample contains about 250,000 clones, around 85% of which appear only once. The sequenced sample consisted of peripheral blood. The source is a human donor with COVID-19, enrolled during active disease. The donor label of this sample is uncertain. Each CDR3 is given with its conserved first and last residue. A D gene is named only where the DNA matches it firmly. Clone sizes are given selectively: once, few, many, or a class where the clone is expanded.

TRBV5-1	TRBJ1-3	once	-	CASSLDQGGLSGNTIYF	TGCGCCAGCAGCTTGGATCAGGGAGGACTCTCTGGAAACACCATATATTTT
TRBV28	TRBJ1-5	-	-	CASRSREGRYPQHF	TGTGCCAGCAGGTCCAGGGAGGGCCGTTATCCCCAGCATTTT
TRBV28	TRBJ2-5	-	TRBD1	CASRSPGQGETQYF	TGTGCCAGCAGGTCACCGGGACAGGGCGAGACCCAGTACTTC
TRBV5-1	TRBJ2-1	once	TRBD2	CASRLGTSGTLKQFF	TGCGCCAGCAGACTCGGGACTAGCGGGACCTTAAAGCAGTTCTTC
TRBV28	TRBJ1-2	once	TRBD1	CASGQGEELVYGYTF	TGTGCCAGTGGACAGGGGGAAGAGCTAGTGTATGGCTACACCTTC
TRBV19	TRBJ1-2	-	-	CASQYIGTAYGYTF	TGTGCCAGTCAATACATTGGGACTGCTTATGGCTACACCTTC
TRBV19	TRBJ2-7	-	-	CASSIGPGAYEQYF	TGTGCCAGTAGTATAGGTCCAGGGGCCTACGAGCAGTACTTC
TRBV3-1/TRBV3-2	TRBJ1-3	once	TRBD1	CASSHTGGRGNTIYF	TGTGCCAGCAGTCATACAGGGGGCCGAGGAAACACCATATATTTT
TRBV19	TRBJ2-1	-	TRBD1	CASRTGGATNEQFF	TGTGCCAGTAGGACAGGGGGGGCAACCAATGAGCAGTTCTTC
TRBV28	TRBJ1-1	-	-	CASSLDDRPNTEAFF	TGTGCCAGCAGTTTAGACGACAGGCCGAACACTGAAGCTTTCTTT
TRBV7-3	TRBJ1-2	-	TRBD1	CASSPQTGDDYGYTF	TGTGCCAGCAGCCCCCAGACAGGGGACGACTATGGCTACACCTTC
TRBV5-1	TRBJ2-3	-	TRBD2	CASSLTSGSSADTQYF	TGCGCCAGCAGCTTGACTAGCGGGAGTTCAGCAGATACGCAGTATTTT
TRBV19	TRBJ2-1	once	TRBD2	CASSSSPGLGLREQFF	TGTGCCAGTAGTTCCTCACCGGGACTAGGTCTTCGGGAGCAGTTCTTC
TRBV7-6	TRBJ2-1	-	-	CASSLELSESGFYNEQFF	TGTGCCAGCAGCTTAGAGTTGTCAGAATCGGGGTTTTACAATGAGCAGTTCTTC
TRBV7-2	TRBJ1-4	-	TRBD1	CASRSDRGPEKLFF	TGTGCCAGCAGATCGGACAGGGGGCCTGAAAAACTGTTTTTT
TRBV7-2	TRBJ1-1	-	-	CASSLERGTEAFF	TGTGCCAGCAGCTTAGAACGGGGAACTGAAGCTTTCTTT
TRBV27	TRBJ1-2	-	-	CASSWGGGGYTF	TGTGCCAGCAGTTGGGGAGGGGGTGGCTACACCTTC
TRBV27	TRBJ2-5	-	-	CASSRSLRETQYF	TGTGCCAGCAGCCGCAGCTTGCGGGAGACCCAGTACTTC
TRBV6-1	TRBJ1-5	-	TRBD1	CASSEAGQGLIQPQHF	TGTGCCAGCAGTGAAGCTGGACAGGGTCTTATTCAGCCCCAGCATTTT
TRBV10-3	TRBJ1-1	-	TRBD1	CAISDDRGGYNTEAFF	TGTGCCATCAGTGATGACAGGGGAGGATACAACACTGAAGCTTTCTTT
TRBV5-1	TRBJ1-4	few	-	CASSSGTGGLLNEKLFF	TGCGCCAGCAGCTCCGGGACCGGGGGATTACTTAATGAAAAACTGTTTTTT
TRBV6-5	TRBJ1-5	-	-	CASSYSSVNSNQPQHF	TGTGCCAGCAGTTACTCGTCCGTAAATAGCAATCAGCCCCAGCATTTT
TRBV28	TRBJ2-5	-	-	CASSYSSSETQYF	TGTGCCAGCAGTTATAGCTCATCAGAGACCCAGTACTTC
TRBV9	TRBJ2-7	-	TRBD1	CASSRGQGAYEQYF	TGTGCCAGCAGTCGCGGACAGGGAGCCTACGAGCAGTACTTC
TRBV28	TRBJ1-4	-	-	CASSLAEQRNEKLFF	TGTGCCAGCAGTCTCGCGGAGCAGAGGAATGAAAAACTGTTTTTT
TRBV2	TRBJ2-7	-	TRBD2	CASSEGLAAPYEQYF	TGTGCCAGCAGTGAAGGACTAGCGGCCCCCTACGAGCAGTACTTC
TRBV2	TRBJ1-1	-	TRBD1	CASSADRGQGAEAFF	TGTGCCAGCAGTGCAGACAGGGGCCAAGGGGCTGAAGCTTTCTTT
TRBV4-3	TRBJ2-3	-	-	CASSQGLERNTDTQYF	TGCGCCAGCAGCCAAGGCCTGGAGCGGAACACAGATACGCAGTATTTT
TRBV5-1	TRBJ2-2	-	-	CASKAGPDPGGLFF	TGCGCCAGCAAGGCGGGACCGGATCCCGGCGGGCTGTTTTTT
TRBV12-3/TRBV12-4	TRBJ2-3	-	-	CASSYGGTDTQYF	TGTGCCAGCAGCTACGGAGGGACAGATACGCAGTATTTT
TRBV19	TRBJ1-4	-	-	CASSLETYNEKLFF	TGTGCCAGTAGTCTCGAGACATACAATGAAAAACTGTTTTTT
TRBV14	TRBJ1-4	-	-	CASSQDFQGLEKLFF	TGTGCCAGCAGCCAAGATTTTCAGGGACTTGAAAAACTGTTTTTT
TRBV12-3/TRBV12-4	TRBJ2-5	-	-	CASSRGRQETQYF	TGTGCCAGCAGTAGGGGTCGCCAAGAGACCCAGTACTTC
TRBV27	TRBJ1-6	-	TRBD1	CASSLLQGADSPLHF	TGTGCCAGCAGTTTATTACAGGGGGCCGATTCACCCCTCCACTTT
TRBV19	TRBJ1-1	once	-	CASLQDRGRAEAFF	TGTGCCAGTCTACAGGATAGGGGGAGGGCTGAAGCTTTCTTT
TRBV30	TRBJ1-5	once	-	CAWSGGNQPQHF	TGTGCCTGGAGTGGAGGGAATCAGCCCCAGCATTTT